This T cell receptor beta chain was sequenced in a study of cytomegalovirus exposure and HLA in healthy donors. The PCR was carried out with 60 Vbeta primers and 13 Jbeta primers. Measured with immunoSEQ multiplex PCR; TCRdb has only the in-frame clones, and not every one. The sample includes over 150,000 clones, roughly 82% of them seen just once. Trimming took off 10 bases at V and 5 bases at J, with 11 bases between the two ends. The CDR3 has 11 amino acids. Germline CDR1 SEHNR, CDR2 FQNEAQ (reference sequence). The sequencing input was PBMCs. The V gene is TRBV7-9, the J gene TRBJ1-1; D call uncertain. The sequence was collected from a man aged 45-60 years in good health and CMV-seropositive. The CDR3 DNA reads TGTGCCAAAATACGGGAGACTGAAGCTTTCTTT. Residues: CAKIRETEAFF.